This TCR beta chain was found in a study of OX40 agonist ivuxolimab in advanced cancers. Study-level background: Patients achieving partial responses numbered three: one hepatocellular carcinoma case and two cutaneous melanoma cases. General study points: On average, a greater number of expanded clones characterised CD8+ T cells relative to CD4+.

Of note for this clone: The antigen remains undetermined.

Produced via immunoSEQ multiplex PCR; TCRdb's table is partial and in-frame only. The table shows 45,000 or so clones, with approximately 91% occurring only once. Germline assignment: CDR1 SGHNT and CDR2 YYREEE (reference sequence). Trimming cost V 4 bases and J 5 bases, with 9 bases left between them. The CDR3 has 13 amino acids. This TCR was recovered from an adult with an advanced solid tumor such as melanoma, head and neck, liver or kidney cancer. Material: CD4+ or CD8+ T cells sorted from blood, obtained in a trial of the OX40 agonist ivuxolimab. This chain connects TRBV5-4 to TRBJ2-2; no clear D gene. The CDR3 DNA reads TGTGCCAGCAGCCCCCAGGAGACCGGGGAGCTGTTTTTT. This codes for CASSPQETGELFF.